Shown below are 5 T cell receptor beta chains from a single sample sequenced in a study of radiation and T cells in renal cell carcinoma. Assay: immunoSEQ multiplex PCR; the TCRdb copy retains only in-frame clones and omits some. Of about 140,000 clones listed, over 65% were seen once; the top ten hold 20% to 25%. Time point given: baseline pretreatment blood. The treatment denotes: 15 Gy SBRT to primary tumor, nephrectomy 4 weeks later. Material: blood, obtained from a patient whose treatment included radiotherapy and nephrectomy. The receptors here all came from a woman in her forties or fifties with renal cell carcinoma.

This chain uses TRBV19 with TRBJ1-2, with 10 positions matching TRBD1. The V gene's germline CDR1 is LNHDA and CDR2 SQIVND (reference sequence). After removal of 7 bases from V and 8 bases from J, the junction contained 10 bases not matched to a gene. This CDR3 region has 14 residues. The CDR3 DNA follows: TGTGCCAGTACGGGTGACGGGACAGGGGAAGGCTACACCTTC. This sequence encodes CASTGDGTGEGYTF.

This rearrangement joins TRBV18 to TRBJ2-1; D unresolved. This CDR3 region has 15 residues. Trimming took off 3 bases at V and 0 bases at J, with 9 bases between the two ends. The germline V gene has CDR1 KGHSH and CDR2 LQKENI. CDR3 region: CASSPPGFSYNEQFF. The CDR3, as DNA: TGTGCCAGCTCACCCCCGGGCTTCTCCTACAATGAGCAGTTCTTC. Full variable domain (remainder filled in from reference TRBV18 and TRBJ2-1): NAGVMQNPRHLVRRRGQEARLRCSPMKGHSHVYWYRQLPEEGLKFMVYLQKENIIDESGMPKERFSAEFPKEGPSILRIQQVVRGDSAAYFCASSPPGFSYNEQFFGPGTRLTVL.

The chain is built from TRBV9 and TRBJ2-1; 10 bases align to TRBD2. The CDR3 contains 15 residues. V trimming: 0 bases; J trimming: 7 bases; junction bases outside the gene matches: 4. CDR1 and CDR2 (germline): SGDLS, YYNGEE. The CDR3 loop reads CASSVDSGRRNEQFF. In DNA, the CDR3 is TGTGCCAGCAGCGTAGATAGCGGGAGGAGGAATGAGCAGTTCTTC.

The gene calls are TRBV30 and TRBJ1-2; D is unresolved. The germline V gene has CDR1 GTSNPN and CDR2 SVGIG (reference sequence). V shed 3 bases and J shed 6 bases, with 8 bases lying between them. The CDR3 is made up of 11 amino acids. The CDR3 sequence: CAWRSLDGYTF. CDR3 DNA sequence: TGTGCCTGGAGGTCCTTGGATGGCTACACCTTC.

The chain combines TRBV6-5 with TRBJ2-7; D is tentatively TRBD1 or TRBD2 (7 bases each). Trimming took off 8 bases at V and 6 bases at J, with 23 bases between the two ends. The CDR3 contains 15 residues. Germline loops: CDR1 MNHEY, CDR2 SVGAGI. The CDR3, as DNA: TGTGCCAGCGGATACACAGGGGAGGGTTTCGGCGAGCAGTACTTC. Its protein product is CASGYTGEGFGEQYF.